The rows below give T cell receptor beta chains drawn from one sample of a study of response to subunit inactivated influenza vaccine. TCRdb independently ran MiXCR on the RT-PCR reads; one entry per CDR3 protein. The repertoire holds hundreds of thousands of distinct CDR3 sequences, with around 15% as singletons. Material: PBMCs from blood, obtained 14 to 15 days before vaccination. Receptor source: a man aged 45 to 65 who received an inactivated influenza vaccine. Both conserved end residues are part of each CDR3. A D gene is named only where the DNA matches it firmly. The size of a clone is reported for some rows only, either as once, few or many, or as a class for expanded clones.

size: NA
V: TRBV7-2
D: NA
J: TRBJ2-5
DNA: TGTGCCAGCAGCGCGGGACCCCGTGGGGAGACCCAGTACTTC
CDR3: CASSAGPRGETQYF

size: NA
V: TRBV4-2
D: NA
J: TRBJ2-3
DNA: TGTGCCAGCACCATTGGCGGGATTTCGGATACGCAGTATTTT
CDR3: CASTIGGISDTQYF

size: many
V: TRBV6-1
D: TRBD1
J: TRBJ2-7
DNA: TGTGCCAGCAGTGCAGGGGGCGGCTACGAGCAGTACTTC
CDR3: CASSAGGGYEQYF

size: many
V: TRBV7-9
D: TRBD2
J: TRBJ2-2
DNA: TGTGCCAGCAGCGTGACTAGCGGGGGAAACACCGGGGAGCTGTTTTTT
CDR3: CASSVTSGGNTGELFF

size: few
V: TRBV4-3
D: NA
J: TRBJ2-4
DNA: TGCGCCAGTCTTTCGACAGGTGGAGCCAAAAACATTCAGTACTTC
CDR3: CASLSTGGAKNIQYF

size: many
V: TRBV20-1
D: NA
J: TRBJ2-1
DNA: TGCAGTGCCCCCCGCGACTATTACAATGAGCAGTTCTTC
CDR3: CSAPRDYYNEQFF

size: NA
V: TRBV5-1
D: TRBD1
J: TRBJ1-4
DNA: TGCGCCAGCAGCTCCGGGACAGGACGGGGCGAAAAACTGTTTTTT
CDR3: CASSSGTGRGEKLFF

size: NA
V: TRBV5-1
D: TRBD2
J: TRBJ2-1
DNA: TGCGCCAGCAGCCCGGGACTAGCGGGAGCTCCCCCCTACAATGAGCAGTTCTTC
CDR3: CASSPGLAGAPPYNEQFF

size: NA
V: TRBV7-8
D: NA
J: TRBJ2-3
DNA: TGTGCCAGCAGCTCCCGTGTTGGTGGGGCTAGCACAGATACGCAGTATTTT
CDR3: CASSSRVGGASTDTQYF

size: NA
V: TRBV24-1
D: TRBD2
J: TRBJ2-1
DNA: TGTGCCACCAGTGACCAGTATGGGACTAGCGGAAACAATGAGCAGTTCTTC
CDR3: CATSDQYGTSGNNEQFF

size: NA
V: TRBV18
D: NA
J: TRBJ1-2
DNA: TGTGCCAGCTCACCACCGATGCTAGGAGGCAACTATGGCTACACCTTC
CDR3: CASSPPMLGGNYGYTF

size: few
V: TRBV4-2
D: TRBD1
J: TRBJ1-5
DNA: TGTGCCAGCAGCCAAGAGGGACAGGGAGGAGGACAGCCCCAGCATTTT
CDR3: CASSQEGQGGGQPQHF

size: few
V: TRBV3-1
D: NA
J: TRBJ2-7
DNA: TGTGCCAGCAGCCAAGGCGGAAAAAACCACTACGAGCAGTACTTC
CDR3: CASSQGGKNHYEQYF

size: NA
V: TRBV28
D: NA
J: TRBJ1-5
DNA: TGTGCCAGCAGTCCTCCCGGGTTAAATCAGCCCCAGCATTTT
CDR3: CASSPPGLNQPQHF

size: many
V: TRBV2
D: NA
J: TRBJ2-1
DNA: TGTGCCAGGACGGATAGCTCCTACAATGAGCAGTTCTTC
CDR3: CARTDSSYNEQFF

size: NA
V: TRBV24-1
D: TRBD1
J: TRBJ2-1
DNA: TGTGCCACCAGTGCCGGGACAGGTTCCCGCGGTGAGCAGTTCTTC
CDR3: CATSAGTGSRGEQFF